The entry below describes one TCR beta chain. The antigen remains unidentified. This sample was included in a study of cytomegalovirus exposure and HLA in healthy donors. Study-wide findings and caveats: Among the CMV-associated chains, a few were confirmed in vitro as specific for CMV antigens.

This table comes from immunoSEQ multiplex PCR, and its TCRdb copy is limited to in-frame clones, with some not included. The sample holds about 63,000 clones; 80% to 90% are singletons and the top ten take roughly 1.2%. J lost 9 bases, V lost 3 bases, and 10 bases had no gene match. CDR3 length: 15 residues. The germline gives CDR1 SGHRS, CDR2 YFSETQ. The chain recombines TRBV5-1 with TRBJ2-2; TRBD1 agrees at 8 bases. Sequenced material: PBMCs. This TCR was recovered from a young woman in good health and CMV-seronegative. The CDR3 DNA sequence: TGCGCCAGCAGCTACGGACAGGGACCCCGCCGGGAGCTGTTTTTT. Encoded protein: CASSYGQGPRRELFF.